The 24 T cell receptor beta chains listed next were all sequenced from one sample in a study of T cells in Graves' hyperthyroidism and ophthalmopathy. TCR beta CDR3 regions were amplified from RNA transcripts. The HTBI primer set drove a first-round RT-PCR of the TCR CDR3. TCRdb processed the multiplex PCR reads anew with MiXCR; each CDR3 protein has one entry. The sample lists under 700,000 distinct CDR3 sequences; 16% were seen once. The sequencing sample was made of blood. Every receptor here comes from a young woman with Graves' hyperthyroidism.

This chain links TRBV9 with TRBJ2-3, with a tentative D call TRBD2 (5 bases). This CDR3 has 15 amino acids. Germline loops: CDR1 SGDLS, CDR2 YYNGEE. V was cut by 3 bases and J by 0 bases, with 11 bases left in between. This chain's CDR3 is CASSGRVSSTDTQYF. CDR3 nucleotide sequence: TGTGCCAGCAGCGGGCGGGTGTCTAGCACAGATACGCAGTATTTT. The whole variable domain, filled in from reference TRBV9 and TRBJ2-3, reads DSGVTQTPKHLITATGQRVTLRCSPRSGDLSVYWYQQSLDQGLQFLIQYYNGEERAKGNILERFSAQQFPDLHSELNLSSLELGDSALYFCASSGRVSSTDTQYFGPGTRLTVL.

This clonotype was recorded a few times. This rearrangement joins TRBV7-6 to TRBJ2-7; 14 nucleotides line up with TRBD2. Germline V gives CDR1 SGHVS, CDR2 FNYEAQ. With V trimmed by 5 bases and J by 3 bases, 3 bases remained unmatched. CDR3 length equals 15 residues. CDR3 loop: CASSLTSGRVYEQYF. CDR3 DNA: TGTGCCAGCAGCCTGACTAGCGGGAGGGTCTACGAGCAGTACTTC.

This chain uses TRBV25-1 with TRBJ2-7, with 9 bases matching TRBD1. The CDR3 has 15 amino acids. CDR1 and CDR2 (germline): MGHDK, SYGVNS. Trimming cost V 6 bases and J 0 bases; bases outside gene matches: 6. This CDR3 reads CASSTGGQSSYEQYF. CDR3 nucleotide sequence: TGTGCCAGCAGCACAGGGGGCCAAAGCTCCTACGAGCAGTACTTC.

This clonotype was seen ten or more times. The chain has TRBV11-2 and TRBJ2-3; TRBD2 agrees at 12 bases. The V segment lost 9 bases and the J segment 6 bases; nucleotides outside the gene matches: 13. Germline V gene lookup returns CDR1 SGHAT and CDR2 FQNNGV. The CDR3 length is 16 residues. CDR3 sequence: CASLPLLAGGSDTQYF. CDR3 DNA: TGTGCCAGTCTCCCCCTCCTAGCGGGGGGGTCGGATACGCAGTATTTT.

This clonotype appeared many times. The V call is TRBV2, the J call TRBJ1-2; 10 bases map to TRBD1. Germline V gene data show CDR1 as SNHLY and CDR2 as FYNNEI. This CDR3 is 13 amino acids long. The V gene end was trimmed by 6 bases and the J gene end by 8 bases; junction bases not matched to a gene: 6. The CDR3 is CASRGDRGRGYTF. The CDR3 coding sequence is TGTGCCAGCAGGGGGGACAGGGGACGAGGCTACACCTTC.

This clonotype has more than one count but fewer than ten. The chain combines TRBV5-1 with TRBJ2-2, with 12 bases fitting TRBD1. Germline V CDR1 and CDR2: SGHRS, YFSETQ. The junction had 7 bases not matched to a gene; V was cut back by 0 bases and J by 4 bases. The CDR3 sequence is 18 residues long. The CDR3 loop is CASSLAGTGGAATGELFF. The DNA for the CDR3 is TGCGCCAGCAGCTTGGCCGGGACAGGGGGCGCAGCCACCGGGGAGCTGTTTTTT.

In this sample, this clonotype turned up many times. The chain has TRBV5-1 and TRBJ1-1, with D possibly matching TRBD1 (5 bases). Germline V gives CDR1 SGHRS, CDR2 YFSETQ. The CDR3 runs to 15 residues. V was cut by 4 bases and J by 5 bases, with 18 bases left in between. Here the CDR3 reads CASSAISGRDTEAFF. The CDR3 DNA sequence: TGCGCCAGCAGCGCGATCTCAGGGCGGGATACTGAAGCTTTCTTT.

The CDR3 nucleotides are TGTGCCAGCTCACCACCGGGACTGTCCTACAATGAGCAGTTCTTC. It is translated as CASSPPGLSYNEQFF. The gene calls are TRBV18 and TRBJ2-1; maybe TRBD2 (6 bases). The CDR3 sequence is 15 residues long. Germline V gives CDR1 KGHSH, CDR2 LQKENI. V lost 0 bases and J 1 base, leaving 7 bases between the germline ends. The full variable domain, completed using reference TRBV18 and TRBJ2-1, is NAGVMQNPRHLVRRRGQEARLRCSPMKGHSHVYWYRQLPEEGLKFMVYLQKENIIDESGMPKERFSAEFPKEGPSILRIQQVVRGDSAAYFCASSPPGLSYNEQFFGPGTRLTVL.

This clonotype was counted many times. V and J are TRBV28 and TRBJ2-7, with D possibly matching TRBD2 (6 bases). Germline V gene sequence: CDR1 MDHEN, CDR2 SYDVKM. With 7 bases removed from V and 3 bases from J, the gap between germline ends came to 10 bases. The CDR3 totals 12 residues. In DNA, the CDR3 is TGTGCCAGCACGGGAGAGAACTACGAGCAGTACTTC. Its translation is CASTGENYEQYF.

This clonotype has a handful of counts. J is TRBJ2-1 and V is TRBV14; a possible D gene is TRBD2 (6 bases). Trimming removed 1 base at V and 2 bases at J, with 12 bases between. The CDR3 has 16 residues. The germline CDR1 and CDR2 sequences are SGHDN and FVKESK. The CDR3 spells CASSQAAGRPYNEQFF. CDR3 coding DNA: TGTGCCAGCAGCCAAGCTGCGGGGCGTCCCTACAATGAGCAGTTCTTC. Variable domain in full (rest from reference TRBV14 and TRBJ2-1): EAGVTQFPSHSVIEKGQTVTLRCDPISGHDNLYWYRRVMGKEIKFLLHFVKESKQDESGMPNNRFLAERTGGTYSTLKVQPAELEDSGVYFCASSQAAGRPYNEQFFGPGTRLTVL.

Comments on this clonotype: One junction end disagrees with the germline gene, perhaps due to a read error. The chain recombines TRBV5-1 with TRBJ2-3; D is uncertain. Germline loops: CDR1 SGHRS, CDR2 YFSETQ. CDR3 size: 16 residues. CDR3 in DNA: TGCGCCAGCAAGGGCCAATTGGCAACGAGCACAGATACGCACTATTTT. Amino acid sequence: CASKGQLATSTDTHYF.

This sequence joins TRBV10-3 and TRBJ2-1, with a possible D match to TRBD1 (5 bases). CDR1 and CDR2 from the germline V gene are ENHRY and SYGVKD. Trimming removed 9 bases at V and 5 bases at J, with 20 bases between. The CDR3 runs to 15 residues. CDR3 nucleotides: TGTGCCATAAAGGACACCCTCTTACGAGACAATGAGCAGTTCTTC. This sequence encodes CAIKDTLLRDNEQFF.

This clonotype was seen at least ten times. The chain is built from TRBV5-6 and TRBJ2-3, with D perhaps assigned TRBD1 or TRBD2 (5 bases each). V dropped 6 bases and J dropped 6 bases, with 14 bases sitting between them. Per germline, CDR1 SGHDT and CDR2 YYEEEE. CDR3 size: 13 residues. CDR3 sequence: CASIRGRRDTQYF. The CDR3, as DNA: TGTGCCAGCATTAGGGGAAGGAGGGATACGCAGTATTTT.

The J gene is TRBJ2-7, the V gene TRBV29-1; the D gene is possibly TRBD1 (5 bases). The CDR3 length is 13 residues. V lost 5 bases and J 2 bases, leaving 13 bases between the germline ends. CDR1 SQVTM and CDR2 ANQGSEA come from the germline V gene. CDR3 DNA sequence: TGCAGCGTTCGACCAGGGAACACCTACGAGCAGTACTTC. This translates into CSVRPGNTYEQYF.

This clonotype was detected only a few times. The V call is TRBV19, the J call TRBJ1-1; D gene uncertain. Germline V lookup: CDR1 LNHDA, CDR2 SQIVND (reference sequence). V lost 5 bases, J lost 1 base, and 14 bases lay in between. The CDR3 extends over 15 amino acids. CDR3: CASSPRVGRNTEAFF. The CDR3 DNA follows: TGTGCCAGTAGTCCGCGGGTGGGGAGGAACACTGAAGCTTTCTTT.

This clonotype was counted only a few times. An end of the junction does not agree with germline; a read error may underlie this. This sequence joins TRBV28 and TRBJ2-1; 8 bases are shared with TRBD1. The V gene's germline CDR1 is MDHEN and CDR2 SYDVKM. The CDR3 extends over 15 amino acids. CDR3 loop: CASSFPGGSYNERFF. The CDR3 nucleotides read TGTGCCAGCAGTTTTCCAGGGGGCTCCTACAATGAGCGGTTCTTC.

This clonotype was observed at least ten times. The genes are TRBV2 and TRBJ1-3; 9 bases fit TRBD1. J lost 4 bases, V lost 9 bases, and 4 bases had no gene match. CDR3 length equals 13 residues. In germline, CDR1 is SNHLY, CDR2 FYNNEI. CDR3 sequence (DNA): TGTGCCAGTGGGACAGGGAGCGGAAACACCATATATTTT. It codes for CASGTGSGNTIYF. Variable domain in full (rest from reference TRBV2 and TRBJ1-3): EPEVTQTPSHQVTQMGQEVILRCVPISNHLYFYWYRQILGQKVEFLVSFYNNEISEKSEIFDDQFSVERPDGSNFTLKIRSTKLEDSAMYFCASGTGSGNTIYFGEGSWLTVV.

The genes are TRBV12-3 or TRBV12-4 and TRBJ2-5; 7 bases line up with TRBD1. J was trimmed by 0 bases and V by 2 bases; bases with no gene match: 6. The CDR3 consists of 16 residues. CDR3 in amino acids: CASSLKTGKYQETQYF. As DNA, the CDR3 is TGTGCCAGCAGTTTAAAGACAGGGAAATACCAAGAGACCCAGTACTTC.

Many counts were recorded for this clonotype. The genes are TRBV5-1 and TRBJ2-7; TRBD1 aligns across 7 bases. CDR1 SGHRS and CDR2 YFSETQ come from the germline V gene. The CDR3 runs to 13 residues. V dropped 9 bases and J dropped 3; count of bases not matched to a gene: 9. The CDR3 nucleotides are TGCGCCACCCGGGGACAGCCGGGCTACGAGCAGTACTTC. Residues: CATRGQPGYEQYF.

The chain carries TRBV12-3 or TRBV12-4 and TRBJ1-5, with D unclear. V was cut by 5 bases and J by 0 bases, with 17 bases left in between. The CDR3 is 17 amino acids. CDR3 amino acids: CASSASRTGYSNQPQHF. CDR3 DNA sequence: TGTGCCAGCAGTGCTAGTCGGACGGGCTATAGCAATCAGCCCCAGCATTTT.

This clonotype occurred many times. V gene TRBV24-1 combines with J gene TRBJ1-5; D is ambiguous. CDR1 and CDR2 from the germline V gene are KGHDR and SFDVKD. The CDR3 contains 15 residues. V was pared by 4 bases and J by 1 base, with 10 bases between. The chain's CDR3 is CATSEDRRSNQPQHF. CDR3 bases: TGTGCCACCAGTGAGGACCGACGGAGCAATCAGCCCCAGCATTTT.

The V and J genes are TRBV4-3 and TRBJ1-1, with TRBD1 matching 7 bases. This CDR3 is built from 16 residues. V gave up 4 bases and J gave up 4 bases; unmatched junction bases: 12. Germline V gives CDR1 LGHNA, CDR2 YSLEER. The CDR3 region has the DNA TGCGCCAGCAGCCGTAAATCCGGGACAGAGAGCACTGAAGCTTTCTTT. Its protein is CASSRKSGTESTEAFF.

In its sample, this clonotype was seen a few times. The CDR3 nucleotides read TGTGCCAGCTCACCCCGCCGGGAAGCCTACGAGCAGTACTTC. Amino acids: CASSPRREAYEQYF. The V call is TRBV18, the J call TRBJ2-7, with D perhaps TRBD2 (5 bases). This CDR3 spans 14 amino acids. The germline gives CDR1 KGHSH, CDR2 LQKENI. Trimming removed 3 bases at V and 2 bases at J, with 11 bases between.

This clonotype was detected ten times or more. The rearrangement links TRBV20-1 to TRBJ1-3; D unclear. V was clipped by 3 bases and J by 1 base, with 10 bases between them. Germline values: CDR1 DFQATT, CDR2 SNEGSKA (reference sequence). CDR3 length: 14 residues. CDR3 loop: CSASPTLSGNTIYF. The CDR3 bases are TGCAGTGCTAGTCCGACTTTGTCTGGAAACACCATATATTTT.